This record concerns one T cell receptor beta chain sequence. The length of the CDR3 is 14 residues. Between the trimmed V and J ends, which lost 2 bases and 3 bases, there was a span of 13 bases. Germline lookup yields CDR1 GTSNPN and CDR2 SVGIG (reference sequence). This specimen belongs to a study of radiotherapy plus CTLA-4 blockade in lung cancer. Sequencing used immunoSEQ multiplex PCR; TCRdb keeps in-frame clones, though not all of them. This sample has about 76,000 clones, with about four fifths found just once. This specimen was peripheral blood, taken from a patient treated with radiotherapy plus ipilimumab. The clonotype was recovered from a human donor with non-small cell lung cancer who had stable disease on radiotherapy plus ipilimumab. This sequence joins TRBV30 and TRBJ2-5; D unresolved. CDR3 loop: CAWSPAPGEETQYF. CDR3 nucleotide sequence: TGTGCCTGGAGTCCAGCCCCTGGCGAAGAGACCCAGTACTTC.